This entry lists 27 T cell receptor beta chains sequenced from one sample in a study of technical replicates of blood from a handful of donors. The assay was immunoSEQ multiplex PCR, and TCRdb's table has in-frame clones only and misses some. The profile covers about 80,000 clones, with 90% to 95% appearing a single time and less than 0.4% taken by the ten largest. Sequencing was done on a sample of T cells isolated from PBMCs. All receptors come from a human donor in good health.

V and J are TRBV5-1 and TRBJ2-5; tentative D call: TRBD2 (5 bases). From germline, CDR1 is SGHRS and CDR2 YFSETQ. This CDR3 is built from 15 residues. Trimming cost V 1 base and J 2 bases, with 12 bases left between them. CDR3 residues: CASSLSPGNQETQYF. For the CDR3, the DNA is TGCGCCAGCAGCTTGTCTCCGGGAAATCAAGAGACCCAGTACTTC.

J is TRBJ1-4 and V is TRBV27; 8 nucleotides agree with TRBD1. The germline CDR1 and CDR2 sequences are MNHEY and SMNVEV (reference sequence). This CDR3 region has 14 residues. Trimming at V came to 6 bases and at J to 7 bases, leaving 7 bases not matched to a gene. CDR3 in amino acids: CASRYSTGGEKLFF. The CDR3 nucleotides are TGTGCCAGCAGATATAGCACAGGGGGTGAAAAACTGTTTTTT.

The chain uses TRBV5-1 and TRBJ2-5, with D uncertain. The V end was cut by 1 base, the J end by 1 base, with 5 bases between. The CDR3 sequence is 13 residues long. The germline V gene encodes CDR1 SGHRS and CDR2 YFSETQ. CDR3 amino acids: CASSLNSQETQYF. DNA of the CDR3: TGCGCCAGCAGCTTGAACAGCCAAGAGACCCAGTACTTC. Full variable domain (missing parts from reference TRBV5-1 and TRBJ2-5): KAGVTQTPRYLIKTRGQQVTLSCSPISGHRSVSWYQQTPGQGLQFLFEYFSETQRNKGNFPGRFSGRQFSNSRSEMNVSTLELGDSALYLCASSLNSQETQYFGPGTRLLVL.

The V call is TRBV2, the J call TRBJ2-2; D is uncertain. Germline values: CDR1 SNHLY, CDR2 FYNNEI. The CDR3 covers 14 residues. The ends were cut back, 3 bases at V and 4 bases at J, with 9 bases in the middle. The CDR3 coding sequence is TGTGCCAGCAGTGAGGCTAGAACCACCGGGGAGCTGTTTTTT. It translates to CASSEARTTGELFF. Variable domain in full (rest from reference TRBV2 and TRBJ2-2): EPEVTQTPSHQVTQMGQEVILRCVPISNHLYFYWYRQILGQKVEFLVSFYNNEISEKSEIFDDQFSVERPDGSNFTLKIRSTKLEDSAMYFCASSEARTTGELFFGEGSRLTVL.

This chain joins TRBV28 and TRBJ1-2; 8 bases agree with TRBD1. In germline, CDR1 is MDHEN, CDR2 SYDVKM. The CDR3 is made up of 16 amino acids. Trimming cost V 2 bases and J 6 bases; bases outside gene matches: 11. The CDR3 region is CASSLTGGLIGHGYTF. CDR3 in DNA: TGTGCCAGCAGTTTAACAGGGGGATTAATTGGGCATGGCTACACCTTC.

The CDR3 sequence is CASSIGWQGGEQYF. CDR3 bases: TGTGCCAGTAGTATAGGTTGGCAGGGAGGCGAGCAGTACTTC. The gene calls are TRBV19 and TRBJ2-7, with D maybe TRBD2 (6 bases). CDR1 LNHDA and CDR2 SQIVND come from the germline V gene (reference sequence). The CDR3 is made up of 14 amino acids. The germline V and J ends were trimmed by 1 base and 6 bases, with 13 bases remaining between them.

This clone came up once. The V and J genes are TRBV27 and TRBJ2-1; 9 positions agree with TRBD2. Trimming removed 6 bases from V and 9 bases from J; junction bases left unmatched: 12. The length of the CDR3 is 15 residues. CDR1 and CDR2 (germline): MNHEY, SMNVEV (reference sequence). The CDR3, as DNA: TGTGCCAGCAGCAAACCGGGACTAGCTCCCGGTGAGCAGTTCTTC. Residues: CASSKPGLAPGEQFF.

In this sample, this clone turned up once. The chain uses TRBV27 and TRBJ1-4; D perhaps matches TRBD1 (6 bases). The germline CDR1 and CDR2 sequences are MNHEY and SMNVEV (reference sequence). This CDR3 is built from 17 residues. The V end lost 3 bases, the J end lost 2 bases, and 16 bases lay between the germline ends. The CDR3 region has the DNA TGTGCCAGCAGTTTGGGGCCAGGGGTTACGACTAATGAAAAACTGTTTTTT. Translated: CASSLGPGVTTNEKLFF. The complete variable domain, with remaining parts taken from reference TRBV27 and TRBJ1-4, reads EAQVTQNPRYLITVTGKKLTVTCSQNMNHEYMSWYRQDPGLGLRQIYYSMNVEVTDKGDVPEGYKVSRKEKRNFPLILESPSPNQTSLYFCASSLGPGVTTNEKLFFGSGTQLSVL.

The chain combines TRBV9 with TRBJ2-5; D call uncertain. Trimming removed 0 bases from V and 7 bases from J, with 19 bases in between. CDR3 length equals 16 residues. CDR1 and CDR2 (germline): SGDLS, YYNGEE. CDR3 DNA: TGTGCCAGCAGCGTAGACGAGAGCCCCCTTTTTGGGACCCAGTACTTC. Amino acids: CASSVDESPLFGTQYF.

Points on this clone: Other DNA sequences of this sample code for an identical CDR3. V and J are TRBV2 and TRBJ2-7, with TRBD1 matching 11 bases. V shed 4 bases, J shed 2 bases, and the junction held 1 base outside the gene matches. CDR1 is SNHLY, CDR2 FYNNEI, per germline. The CDR3 is 14 residues long. CDR3 DNA: TGTGCCAGCAGTGGGGGACAGGGGGCCTACGAGCAGTACTTC. This gives the protein CASSGGQGAYEQYF.

V is TRBV6-6 and J is TRBJ2-5; 9 bases match TRBD1. The CDR3 extends over 12 amino acids. Germline CDR1 reads MNHNY; CDR2 reads SVGAGI (reference sequence). The ends lost 6 bases at V and 14 bases at J; junction bases unmatched: 10. CDR3 bases: TGTGCCAGCAGCCTCGAACCGGACAGGGGCTACTTC. It encodes CASSLEPDRGYF.

The J gene is TRBJ2-5, the V gene TRBV11-3; 7 nucleotides align to TRBD1. This CDR3 contains 15 residues. Germline CDR1 and CDR2: SGHNT and YENEEA. V shed 4 bases, J shed 4 bases, and the junction held 9 bases outside the gene matches. The CDR3 region has the DNA TGTGCCAGCAGCTCTCCACAGGGGATGGGAGAGACCCAGTACTTC. Protein sequence: CASSSPQGMGETQYF.

The chain links TRBV6-1 to TRBJ1-1; maybe TRBD1 (5 bases). This CDR3 is 14 amino acids long. V was clipped by 2 bases and J by 0 bases, with 7 bases between them. CDR1 MNHNS and CDR2 SASEGT come from the germline V gene. CDR3 in amino acids: CASSERQMNTEAFF. CDR3 sequence (DNA): TGTGCCAGCAGTGAAAGACAGATGAACACTGAAGCTTTCTTT.

The chain carries TRBV6-5 and TRBJ2-7; unclear D gene. The germline V and J ends were trimmed by 2 bases and 2 bases, with 10 bases remaining between them. CDR1 and CDR2 from the germline V gene are MNHEY and SVGAGI. This CDR3 region has 14 residues. The CDR3 DNA follows: TGTGCCAGCAGTTACGGGCCCACCGCCTACGAGCAGTACTTC. It is translated as CASSYGPTAYEQYF.

The chain recombines TRBV7-6 with TRBJ1-1; D remains ambiguous. CDR1 is SGHVS and CDR2 is FNYEAQ in the germline V gene. V shed 2 bases and J shed 1 base, with 11 bases lying between them. CDR3 length: 15 amino acids. CDR3 region: CASSLYRGRNTEAFF. In DNA form, the CDR3 reads TGTGCCAGCAGCTTATATCGGGGAAGGAACACTGAAGCTTTCTTT.

The rearrangement uses TRBV6-5 and TRBJ2-5; 7 bases agree with TRBD2. The V gene end was trimmed by 2 bases and the J gene end by 5 bases; junction bases not matched to a gene: 2. This CDR3 contains 13 residues. Germline V gene lookup returns CDR1 MNHEY and CDR2 SVGAGI. This CDR3 is CASSYGGVETQYF. Written as DNA, the CDR3 is TGTGCCAGCAGTTACGGGGGGGTGGAGACCCAGTACTTC.

The chain employs TRBV7-9 and TRBJ2-5; tentative D call: TRBD2 (6 bases). The CDR3 has 15 residues. The V gene lost 5 bases and the J gene lost 0 bases, with 13 bases spanning the gap. Per germline, CDR1 SEHNR and CDR2 FQNEAQ (reference sequence). As DNA, the CDR3 is TGTGCCAGCAGCCCGGGGCAGCGGGACCAAGAGACCCAGTACTTC. Translation: CASSPGQRDQETQYF.

The rearrangement links TRBV7-9 to TRBJ1-3, with 7 bases fitting TRBD1. CDR1 is SEHNR, CDR2 FQNEAQ, per germline (reference sequence). Trimming removed 3 bases from V and 0 bases from J; junction bases left unmatched: 5. This CDR3 region has 16 residues. CDR3 nucleotide sequence: TGTGCCAGCAGCTTGGACAGGTCAACCTCTGGAAACACCATATATTTT. Translating gives CASSLDRSTSGNTIYF.

The chain employs TRBV2 and TRBJ2-1, with 7 bases aligning to TRBD2. Per the germline V gene, CDR1 is SNHLY and CDR2 is FYNNEI. The CDR3 spans 17 residues. V shed 8 bases and J 8 bases; nucleotides not matched to a gene: 21. Written as DNA, the CDR3 is TGTGCCAGCGGTGGGGGGGGAGGCAGGTCTAGATTGGATGAGCAGTTCTTC. This sequence encodes CASGGGGGRSRLDEQFF.

The chain joins TRBV6-5 to TRBJ2-7; 9 bases line up with TRBD1. Trimming cost V 8 bases and J 6 bases; bases outside gene matches: 11. Germline V gives CDR1 MNHEY, CDR2 SVGAGI. The CDR3 has 14 amino acids. CDR3 in amino acids: CASCPVGTGTEQYF. In DNA form, the CDR3 reads TGTGCCAGCTGCCCGGTTGGGACAGGGACCGAGCAGTACTTC.

V is TRBV30 and J is TRBJ2-1; 9 positions agree with TRBD1. The CDR3 spans 14 residues. Germline CDR1 reads GTSNPN; CDR2 reads SVGIG (reference sequence). V shed 5 bases, J shed 5 bases, and the junction held 7 bases outside the gene matches. In nucleotides, the CDR3 is TGTGCCTGGGGGACAGGGATGGGTAACAATGAGCAGTTCTTC. Translation: CAWGTGMGNNEQFF.

This chain uses TRBV9 with TRBJ1-2; 11 nucleotides align to TRBD1. The germline CDR1 and CDR2 sequences are SGDLS and YYNGEE. This CDR3 has 15 amino acids. Germline trimming cut 2 bases from V and 7 bases from J; bases unmatched to any gene: 7. The CDR3 DNA is TGTGCCAGCAGCGTTCCGGACAGGGGGCAAAGTGGCTACACCTTC. This sequence encodes CASSVPDRGQSGYTF.

The rearrangement uses TRBV2 and TRBJ2-7; maybe TRBD1 (6 bases). The germline CDR1 and CDR2 sequences are SNHLY and FYNNEI. V lost 6 bases and J lost 3, with 9 bases in between. The CDR3 covers 12 residues. In nucleotides, the CDR3 is TGTGCCAGCAGGCTACAGGGCTACGAGCAGTACTTC. Protein sequence: CASRLQGYEQYF.

The V gene is TRBV2, the J gene TRBJ1-2; no firm D call. The CDR3 covers 12 residues. The germline V and J ends were trimmed by 6 bases and 4 bases, with 9 bases remaining between them. Germline values: CDR1 SNHLY, CDR2 FYNNEI. In nucleotides, the CDR3 is TGTGCCAGCAGCCTAGAAACCTATGGCTACACCTTC. It yields the protein CASSLETYGYTF.

The rearrangement uses TRBV4-1 and TRBJ2-1, with TRBD2 matching 10 bases. CDR1 is MGHRA and CDR2 is YSYEKL in the germline V gene. The CDR3 contains 15 residues. Trimming cost V 2 bases and J 7 bases; bases outside gene matches: 5. In DNA form, the CDR3 reads TGCGCCAGCAGCCAAAGCGGGAGGGCCGATAATGAGCAGTTCTTC. This codes for CASSQSGRADNEQFF.

This chain uses TRBV14 with TRBJ1-5; possible D gene TRBD1, 6 bases. Trimming removed 4 bases at V and 1 base at J, with 17 bases between. Germline CDR1 and CDR2: SGHDN and FVKESK. CDR3 length: 17 amino acids. This CDR3 reads CASSPWGTPTSNQPQHF. CDR3 nucleotide sequence: TGTGCCAGCAGCCCCTGGGGGACACCTACAAGCAATCAGCCCCAGCATTTT.

The gene calls are TRBV9 and TRBJ2-7; 8 bases line up with TRBD1. Germline V gives CDR1 SGDLS, CDR2 YYNGEE. With V trimmed by 2 bases and J by 3 bases, 7 bases remained unmatched. The length of the CDR3 is 15 residues. This CDR3 reads CASSVTGTGYYEQYF. The CDR3 region has the DNA TGTGCCAGCAGCGTCACCGGGACAGGTTACTACGAGCAGTACTTC.